This TCR beta chain was sequenced for a study of T cell responses to AZD1222 COVID-19 vaccine. Findings and limits, study-wide: White British donors predominated, females outnumbered males, and clonal diversity was possibly underestimated. Spike-specific TCR breadth and depth went up after people got two AZD1222 doses.

Germline lookup yields CDR1 SGHNT and CDR2 YENEEA. Between the trimmed V and J ends, which lost 3 bases and 1 base, there was a span of 6 bases. The length of the CDR3 is 13 residues. Clones were sequenced by immunoSEQ multiplex PCR, and TCRdb holds only the in-frame ones, with some missing. The sample consists of roughly 100,000 clones, roughly 87% of them appearing once. In regard to this clone: Its antigen remains unknown.

This chain connects TRBV11-3 to TRBJ1-1, with a possible D match to TRBD1 (5 bases). The sequence was collected from an adult who received the AZD1222 COVID-19 vaccine. The sample in question was peripheral blood, obtained 28 days after the second AZD1222 dose. In nucleotides, the CDR3 is TGTGCCAGCAGCTTGACAGAGAACACTGAAGCTTTCTTT. Translated: CASSLTENTEAFF. Variable domain in full (rest from reference TRBV11-3 and TRBJ1-1): EAGVVQSPRYKIIEKKQPVAFWCNPISGHNTLYWYLQNLGQGPELLIRYENEEAVDDSQLPKDRFSAERLKGVDSTLKIQPAELGDSAVYLCASSLTENTEAFFGQGTRLTVV.